This is a list of T cell receptor beta chains from one sample in a study of T cells in Graves' hyperthyroidism and ophthalmopathy. TCRdb re-derived calls from the multiplex PCR reads in MiXCR, one entry per CDR3 protein. The sample lists some 460,000 distinct CDR3 sequences, around a sixth occurring once. Sequencing was done on a sample of blood. These receptors came from a woman aged 18-30 years with Graves' hyperthyroidism. The conserved cysteine and the conserved F or W are not part of the CDR3 here. Each record gives: V gene, D gene, CDR3 protein. A D gene is named only where the DNA matches it firmly.

v_gene: TRBV5-6
d_gene: -
CDR3aa: ASSLWGRETQY

v_gene: TRBV7-9
d_gene: TRBD1
CDR3aa: ACSLRDRGGDTQY

v_gene: TRBV12-3/TRBV12-4
d_gene: -
CDR3aa: ASSLPGFYGYT

v_gene: TRBV10-3
d_gene: TRBD2
CDR3aa: AISESSGTSGPNEQF

v_gene: TRBV30
d_gene: -
CDR3aa: ASKDRDNYGYT

v_gene: TRBV5-1
d_gene: -
CDR3aa: ASSLGHGSGNTIY

v_gene: TRBV11-2
d_gene: -
CDR3aa: ASSLRALGGGYT

v_gene: TRBV5-1
d_gene: TRBD2
CDR3aa: ASSSPGTSSYNEQF

v_gene: TRBV3-1
d_gene: -
CDR3aa: ASSQSGTIVSNQPQH

v_gene: TRBV2
d_gene: -
CDR3aa: ASSMALEVETQY

v_gene: TRBV29-1
d_gene: -
CDR3aa: SVELSAHGTEAF

v_gene: TRBV2
d_gene: -
CDR3aa: ASRLHGSYGYT

v_gene: TRBV20-1
d_gene: -
CDR3aa: SARPGAGSTDTQY

v_gene: TRBV6-5
d_gene: TRBD2
CDR3aa: ASSYSVNGLGGETQY

v_gene: TRBV7-7
d_gene: TRBD2
CDR3aa: ASSLTGGPQETQY

v_gene: TRBV12-3/TRBV12-4
d_gene: -
CDR3aa: ASSSWWTEAF

v_gene: TRBV11-2
d_gene: -
CDR3aa: ASSRRVYEQF

v_gene: TRBV27
d_gene: -
CDR3aa: ASSPSPGAKNIQY

v_gene: TRBV4-1
d_gene: TRBD1
CDR3aa: ASSHGQGANTGELF

v_gene: TRBV3-1
d_gene: -
CDR3aa: ASSQQGRKKETQY

v_gene: TRBV24-1
d_gene: -
CDR3aa: ATSDSEGGTTNEQF

v_gene: TRBV7-8
d_gene: TRBD1
CDR3aa: ASSLDRGSYNEQF

v_gene: TRBV28
d_gene: TRBD1
CDR3aa: ASSLEGGNGYT

v_gene: TRBV20-1
d_gene: -
CDR3aa: SAPPPGPSSYNEQF

v_gene: TRBV18
d_gene: -
CDR3aa: ASSNTATNEKLF

v_gene: TRBV7-3
d_gene: -
CDR3aa: ASSLGGGFTGELF

v_gene: TRBV9
d_gene: TRBD1
CDR3aa: ASSVTGGTEAF

v_gene: TRBV20-1
d_gene: TRBD2
CDR3aa: SASLSGGSYNEQF

v_gene: TRBV11-3
d_gene: -
CDR3aa: ASSLTGWQPQH

v_gene: TRBV2
d_gene: TRBD1
CDR3aa: ASSWTGPQLGYT

v_gene: TRBV6-8
d_gene: -
CDR3aa: ASSRPHEQY

v_gene: TRBV6-5
d_gene: -
CDR3aa: ASSYSFGDSSYEQY

v_gene: TRBV7-8
d_gene: -
CDR3aa: ASSLHREQPQH

v_gene: TRBV19
d_gene: -
CDR3aa: ASSISQYNEQF

v_gene: TRBV30
d_gene: TRBD1
CDR3aa: AWSATGGGANVLT

v_gene: TRBV3-1
d_gene: TRBD2
CDR3aa: ASSLERGLAGGTTDTQY

v_gene: TRBV7-2
d_gene: -
CDR3aa: ASSLSGQTNEKLF

v_gene: TRBV11-2
d_gene: -
CDR3aa: ASSAPTGTNEKLF

v_gene: TRBV11-3
d_gene: -
CDR3aa: ASSLVSGGASYEQY

v_gene: TRBV11-3
d_gene: -
CDR3aa: ASSSDAGYGYT

v_gene: TRBV29-1
d_gene: -
CDR3aa: SVNIGDLNTEAF

v_gene: TRBV6-1
d_gene: TRBD1
CDR3aa: ASSSMQGAGNTIY

v_gene: TRBV13
d_gene: -
CDR3aa: ASTWWGGVNTEAF

v_gene: TRBV6-2/TRBV6-3
d_gene: -
CDR3aa: ASSYFPTGVTDTQY

v_gene: TRBV12-5
d_gene: -
CDR3aa: ASGLLGTDTQY

v_gene: TRBV7-9
d_gene: -
CDR3aa: ASSLALRGWDQPQH

v_gene: TRBV7-8
d_gene: TRBD1
CDR3aa: ASSLIDRGHQETQY

v_gene: TRBV6-5
d_gene: TRBD2
CDR3aa: ASSTSATIQETRY

v_gene: TRBV12-5
d_gene: -
CDR3aa: ASGLVQFSYEQF

v_gene: TRBV9
d_gene: TRBD1
CDR3aa: ASSGSDRGPNYGYT

v_gene: TRBV7-9
d_gene: -
CDR3aa: ASSSWVLDSPLH

v_gene: TRBV3-1
d_gene: -
CDR3aa: ASKEGPGEPQH

v_gene: TRBV29-1
d_gene: -
CDR3aa: SVDFLSGEKLF

v_gene: TRBV20-1
d_gene: -
CDR3aa: SAEEWGIPSYEQY

v_gene: TRBV3-1
d_gene: -
CDR3aa: ASSQGFTGKNSPLH

v_gene: TRBV6-6
d_gene: -
CDR3aa: ASSYYDGGSGNEQF

v_gene: TRBV5-1
d_gene: -
CDR3aa: ASCLDVRAPLSTDTQY

v_gene: TRBV6-1
d_gene: -
CDR3aa: ASPTGGTDTQY

v_gene: TRBV7-9
d_gene: -
CDR3aa: ASSLRAQGREKLF

v_gene: TRBV28
d_gene: TRBD1
CDR3aa: ASSLPDRVYQPQH